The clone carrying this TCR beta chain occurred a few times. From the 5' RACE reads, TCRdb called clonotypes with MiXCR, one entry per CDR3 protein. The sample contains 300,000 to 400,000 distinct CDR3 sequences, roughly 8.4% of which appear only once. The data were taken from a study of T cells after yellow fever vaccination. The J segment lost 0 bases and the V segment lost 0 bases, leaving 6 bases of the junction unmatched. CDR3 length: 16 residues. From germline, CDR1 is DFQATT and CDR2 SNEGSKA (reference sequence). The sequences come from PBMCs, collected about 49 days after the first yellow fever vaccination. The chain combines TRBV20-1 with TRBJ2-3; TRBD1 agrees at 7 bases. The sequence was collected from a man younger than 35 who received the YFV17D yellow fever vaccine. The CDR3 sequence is CSARDRGRSSTDTQYF. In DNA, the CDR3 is TGCAGTGCTAGAGATAGGGGGCGATCTAGCACAGATACGCAGTATTTT.